This passage covers 15 T cell receptor beta chains from one sample sequenced in a study of T-cell memory formation after mild COVID-19. TCRdb called the 5' RACE reads again in MiXCR, with one record for every CDR3 protein. The repertoire holds some 300,000 distinct CDR3 sequences, with roughly a fifth as singletons. Sequencing was carried out using PBMCs or a T cell subset sorted from them (not recorded which). The receptors were sampled from a man aged 18 to 30 who had mild COVID-19 (a few samples of this study predate the infection). Cell type and time point are not known.

V gene TRBV5-1 combines with J gene TRBJ2-1, with TRBD2 matching over 9 bases. This CDR3 contains 12 residues. Trimming at V came to 3 bases and at J to 9 bases, leaving 1 base not matched to a gene. Germline CDR1 and CDR2: SGHRS and YFSETQ. In DNA form, the CDR3 reads TGCGCCAGCAGCTGGCGGGAGGGTGAGCAGTTCTTC. Translated, it gives CASSWREGEQFF. The whole variable domain, remainder taken from reference TRBV5-1 and TRBJ2-1, is KAGVTQTPRYLIKTRGQQVTLSCSPISGHRSVSWYQQTPGQGLQFLFEYFSETQRNKGNFPGRFSGRQFSNSRSEMNVSTLELGDSALYLCASSWREGEQFFGPGTRLTVL.

This clonotype was observed a handful of times. For the CDR3, the DNA is TGCGCCAGCAGCTTGGAGTCGCGGGGGGGACAAGAGACCCAGTACTTC. Encoded protein: CASSLESRGGQETQYF. This sequence joins TRBV5-1 and TRBJ2-5; 9 bases are a match to TRBD2. The J segment lost 2 bases and the V segment lost 0 bases, leaving 5 bases of the junction unmatched. Germline CDR1 SGHRS, CDR2 YFSETQ. The CDR3 is made up of 16 amino acids. Looking up the rest from reference TRBV5-1 and TRBJ2-5 gives the full variable domain: KAGVTQTPRYLIKTRGQQVTLSCSPISGHRSVSWYQQTPGQGLQFLFEYFSETQRNKGNFPGRFSGRQFSNSRSEMNVSTLELGDSALYLCASSLESRGGQETQYFGPGTRLLVL.

V is TRBV2 and J is TRBJ2-2; perhaps TRBD1 as D (5 bases). The CDR3 spans 16 residues. The ends were cut back, 7 bases at V and 0 bases at J, with 15 bases in the middle. Germline V gene sequence: CDR1 SNHLY, CDR2 FYNNEI. CDR3: CASTPSRGPNTGELFF. The CDR3 DNA reads as TGTGCCAGCACCCCTTCAAGGGGCCCGAACACCGGGGAGCTGTTTTTT.

This chain connects TRBV4-2 to TRBJ2-5; no firm D call. There are 15 residues in the CDR3. CDR1 and CDR2 from the germline V gene are LGHNA and YNFKEQ. The V and J ends lost 3 bases and 5 bases respectively, with 16 bases between them. In nucleotides, the CDR3 is TGTGCCAGCAGCCAGTCGACTGCTTTCTGGGAGACCCAGTACTTC. Protein product: CASSQSTAFWETQYF.

This sequence joins TRBV24-1 and TRBJ2-1; TRBD2 matches 8 bases. Germline V lookup: CDR1 KGHDR, CDR2 SFDVKD. This CDR3 comprises 16 residues. V was clipped by 4 bases and J by 6 bases; unmatched bases: 10. The CDR3 loop is CATSDPTSGQINEQFF. The CDR3 DNA follows: TGTGCCACCAGTGACCCTACTAGCGGACAAATCAATGAGCAGTTCTTC.

The table lists this clonotype with a few counts. The chain is built from TRBV7-3 and TRBJ2-3; D unclear. CDR1 is SGHTA and CDR2 is FQGTGA in the germline V gene. The V end lost 3 bases, the J end lost 2 bases, and 6 bases lay between the germline ends. The CDR3 contains 13 residues. The CDR3 nucleotides read TGTGCCAGCAGCTTTCTACTCACAGATACGCAGTATTTT. As protein: CASSFLLTDTQYF. Together with reference TRBV7-3 and TRBJ2-3, the CDR3 gives the full variable domain: GAGVSQTPSNKVTEKGKYVELRCDPISGHTALYWYRQSLGQGPEFLIYFQGTGAADDSGLPNDRFFAVRPEGSVSTLKIQRTERGDSAVYLCASSFLLTDTQYFGPGTRLTVL.

This clonotype occurred a few times. The rearrangement links TRBV3-1 to TRBJ2-3; 9 nucleotides match TRBD1. Looked up from germline, CDR1 is LGHDT and CDR2 is YNNKEL (reference sequence). There are 14 residues in the CDR3. The ends lost 3 bases at V and 6 bases at J; junction bases unmatched: 4. The CDR3 loop is CASSHGTGRDTQYF. In DNA, the CDR3 is TGTGCCAGCAGCCACGGGACAGGGAGGGATACGCAGTATTTT.

The genes are TRBV6-2 or TRBV6-3 and TRBJ2-7; no firm D call. This CDR3 contains 12 residues. Germline CDR1 reads MNHEY; CDR2 reads SVGEGT. Trimming stripped 2 bases from V and 4 bases from J, with 6 bases between. CDR3 sequence reads: CASSYPSYEQYV. The CDR3 coding sequence is TGTGCCAGCAGTTACCCTAGTTACGAGCAGTACGTC.

The V gene is TRBV5-6, the J gene TRBJ2-3; D not resolved. V gave up 3 bases and J gave up 4 bases, with 9 bases separating them. This CDR3 region has 13 residues. Germline V gene data show CDR1 as SGHDT and CDR2 as YYEEEE. The CDR3 here is CASSWLGSDTQYF. CDR3 DNA sequence: TGTGCCAGCAGCTGGTTAGGGTCAGATACGCAGTATTTT.

This chain connects TRBV20-1 to TRBJ2-7; possible D gene TRBD1, 6 bases. With 5 bases removed from V and 4 bases from J, the gap between germline ends came to 18 bases. The CDR3 is 14 residues long. Germline V gene lookup returns CDR1 DFQATT and CDR2 SNEGSKA (reference sequence). The CDR3 region is CSAFPGQGYYEQYV. The CDR3 nucleotides read TGCAGTGCTTTTCCGGGACAAGGGTATTACGAGCAGTACGTC.

The chain carries TRBV20-1 and TRBJ2-6, with no clear D. This CDR3 has 14 amino acids. Germline CDR1 DFQATT, CDR2 SNEGSKA (reference sequence). The germline V and J ends were trimmed by 3 bases and 6 bases, with 12 bases remaining between them. The CDR3 here is CSARSVRMANVLTF. In nucleotides, the CDR3 is TGCAGTGCTAGGTCAGTCCGGATGGCCAACGTCCTGACTTTC.

The rearrangement links TRBV2 to TRBJ2-5, with TRBD2 identical over 8 bases. Germline V CDR1 and CDR2: SNHLY, FYNNEI. The CDR3 extends over 14 amino acids. V dropped 4 bases and J dropped 7; count of bases not matched to a gene: 8. The CDR3 reads CASSGAAAGVTQYF. The CDR3 DNA reads as TGTGCCAGCAGTGGGGCAGCAGCGGGGGTGACCCAGTACTTC.

The chain uses TRBV3-1 and TRBJ2-3, with 10 bases aligning to TRBD1. CDR3 length: 17 residues. Unmatched junction bases numbered 8, after V lost 0 bases and J lost 5 bases. Per germline, CDR1 LGHDT and CDR2 YNNKEL (reference sequence). The CDR3 DNA sequence: TGTGCCAGCAGCCAAGATACCCGGACAGGGGGGAAAGATACGCAGTATTTT. It encodes CASSQDTRTGGKDTQYF.

The V and J genes are TRBV27 and TRBJ2-4; no definite D call. Germline V CDR1 and CDR2: MNHEY, SMNVEV (reference sequence). Trimming shortened V by 7 bases and J by 3 bases, and 4 bases separated the two germline ends. This CDR3 is 11 amino acids long. The CDR3 spells CASISKNIQYF. CDR3 nucleotide sequence: TGTGCCAGCATAAGCAAAAACATTCAGTACTTC.

This rearrangement joins TRBV5-1 to TRBJ1-3; the D is unclear. V lost 1 base to trimming and J lost 0 bases, with 14 bases between them. This CDR3 has 17 amino acids. Looked up from germline, CDR1 is SGHRS and CDR2 is YFSETQ. CDR3 sequence reads: CASSLYSRMGSGNTIYF. The DNA of the CDR3 is TGCGCCAGCAGCTTGTATAGTCGAATGGGCTCTGGAAACACCATATATTTT.